What follows are 26 T cell receptor beta chains derived from one specimen sequenced in a study of T cells in Graves' hyperthyroidism and ophthalmopathy. RNA transcripts gave rise to amplified TCR beta CDR3 regions. During a first-round RT-PCR of the TCR CDR3, the HTBI primer set was used. TCRdb ran MiXCR on the multiplex PCR reads and lists one entry per CDR3 protein. The sample shows more than 500,000 distinct CDR3 sequences, about 43% of them seen only once. Input material: peripheral blood or thyroid tissue (not recorded which). The receptors derive from an adult woman with Graves' disease, either hyperthyroidism or ophthalmopathy (not recorded which).

The chain joins TRBV10-3 to TRBJ2-7, with 9 bases that match TRBD2. This CDR3 is 15 amino acids long. V shed 3 bases and J 3 bases; nucleotides not matched to a gene: 6. Germline V gene data show CDR1 as ENHRY and CDR2 as SYGVKD. As DNA, the CDR3 is TGTGCCATCAGTGACCGGGCTAGCGGGATCTACGAGCAGTACTTC. Its translation is CAISDRASGIYEQYF.

This clonotype has a count of ten or more. The chain uses TRBV20-1 and TRBJ2-5; 9 positions agree with TRBD2. The CDR3 sequence is 16 residues long. V gave up 7 bases and J gave up 1 base; unmatched junction bases: 13. Germline-derived CDR1 and CDR2 are DFQATT and SNEGSKA (reference sequence). In DNA, the CDR3 is TGCAGTGGGGTTGGCGGGAGGGCCCGTTTCCAAGAGACCCAGTACTTC. Translating gives CSGVGGRARFQETQYF.

This rearrangement joins TRBV7-2 to TRBJ1-2; D perhaps matches TRBD1 (6 bases). CDR1 SGHTA and CDR2 FQGNSA come from the germline V gene. The CDR3 has 14 residues. V dropped 5 bases and J dropped 5 bases, with 15 bases sitting between them. The CDR3 sequence: CASSGDTEGYGYTF. In DNA, the CDR3 is TGTGCCAGCAGCGGGGACACCGAGGGTTATGGCTACACCTTC.

This clonotype was counted only a few times. With a much larger clone just one base away, this may be a read error. The chain is built from TRBV5-1 and TRBJ2-7; 7 bases map to TRBD1. Germline CDR1 and CDR2: SGHRS and YFSETQ. The V gene end was trimmed by 0 bases and the J gene end by 5 bases; junction bases not matched to a gene: 8. CDR3 size: 15 residues. CDR3 in amino acids: CASSLAPGGYNEQYF. Here the CDR3 DNA reads TGCGCCAGCAGCTTGGCTCCAGGGGGATACAACGAGCAGTACTTC.

About this clonotype itself: Germline and junction disagree at one end, which may indicate a read error. The chain uses TRBV7-9 and TRBJ2-7; 7 bases fit TRBD1. Germline lookup yields CDR1 SEHNR and CDR2 FQNEAQ (reference sequence). This CDR3 contains 12 residues. The chain's CDR3 is CASSLPSRQGVF. The CDR3 DNA reads TGTGCCAGCAGCTTACCTTCACGACAGGGTGTCTTC.

This clonotype occurred once. The CDR3 does not end in the conserved phenylalanine or tryptophan, so this is likely a read error. The chain uses TRBV11-2 and TRBJ1-5, with TRBD1 matching over 10 bases. The CDR3 covers 18 residues. The germline CDR1 and CDR2 sequences are SGHAT and FQNNGV. J gave up 6 bases and V 4 bases, and 15 bases lay outside the gene matches. CDR3 protein: CASSSLLGGTGDTQPQHL. The CDR3 bases are TGTGCCAGCAGCTCCCTATTGGGCGGGACAGGGGACACTCAGCCCCAGCATTTG.

Turning to this clonotype: A single base separates this from a much larger clone, so it may be a read error. The chain couples TRBV3-1 to TRBJ1-1; D gene unclear. The length of the CDR3 is 11 residues. Trimming stripped 3 bases from V and 7 bases from J, with 6 bases between. The germline V gene has CDR1 LGHDT and CDR2 YNNKEL (reference sequence). The CDR3 DNA is TGTGCCAGCAGCCAGAGTCTTGAAGCTTTCTTT. This gives the protein CASSQSLEAFF.

This clonotype appeared a few times. The V and J genes are TRBV2 and TRBJ1-2, with D unclear. Germline values: CDR1 SNHLY, CDR2 FYNNEI. The V and J ends lost 0 bases and 5 bases respectively, with 4 bases between them. This CDR3 contains 12 residues. In nucleotides, the CDR3 is TGTGCCAGCAGTGAAGCGTCTTATGGCTACACCTTC. It translates to CASSEASYGYTF.

On this clonotype: A much larger clone lies one base from this, so it may be a read error. The chain combines TRBV12-3 or TRBV12-4 with TRBJ2-7; TRBD1 aligns across 9 bases. The CDR3 loop spans 14 amino acids. CDR3 coding DNA: TGTGCCAGCAGTATGGACAGGGGTGGCTACGGGCAGTACTTC. Amino acids: CASSMDRGGYGQYF.

This clonotype was counted only a few times. The genes are TRBV29-1 and TRBJ1-5; D gene ambiguous. V gave up 4 bases and J gave up 7 bases, with 11 bases separating them. Germline V lookup: CDR1 SQVTM, CDR2 ANQGSEA. CDR3 size: 12 residues. The CDR3 coding sequence is TGCAGCGTTGTTTTGGAGGGCCAGCCCCAGCATTTT. As protein: CSVVLEGQPQHF. Full variable domain (outside the CDR3, taken from reference TRBV29-1 and TRBJ1-5): SAVISQKPSRDICQRGTSLTIQCQVDSQVTMMFWYRQQPGQSLTLIATANQGSEATYESGFVIDKFPISRPNLTFSTLTVSNMSPEDSSIYLCSVVLEGQPQHFGDGTRLSIL.

This clonotype has only one observation. V is TRBV7-3 and J is TRBJ1-2, with D perhaps matching TRBD1 (6 bases). Germline V lookup: CDR1 SGHTA, CDR2 FQGTGA. The CDR3 length is 16 residues. The germline V and J ends were trimmed by 2 bases and 10 bases, with 23 bases remaining between them. CDR3 nucleotide sequence: TGTGCCAGCAGCTTATTTCCCCTAATACAGGGTGTGATCTACACCTTC. Protein product: CASSLFPLIQGVIYTF.

The CDR3 DNA reads as TGTGCCACCAGCAGCTTGACAGGGTCAGATCAGCCCCAGCATTTT. Its translation: CATSSLTGSDQPQHF. The chain has TRBV15 and TRBJ1-5, with TRBD1 matching over 7 bases. This CDR3 spans 15 amino acids. The germline V gene has CDR1 LNHNV and CDR2 YYDKDF (reference sequence). Trimming at V came to 3 bases and at J to 5 bases, leaving 7 bases not matched to a gene.

This clonotype came up many times. The chain carries TRBV19 and TRBJ1-5; D not resolved. Germline V gene lookup returns CDR1 LNHDA and CDR2 SQIVND (reference sequence). The CDR3 extends over 13 amino acids. V shed 7 bases and J shed 1 base, with 8 bases lying between them. The CDR3 loop is CASNVQSNQPQHF. The DNA of the CDR3 is TGTGCCAGTAACGTACAGAGCAATCAGCCCCAGCATTTT.

At least ten counts were recorded for this clonotype. The chain has TRBV5-4 and TRBJ2-5; D is possibly TRBD2 (6 bases). Germline CDR1 SGHNT, CDR2 YYREEE (reference sequence). The CDR3 is 16 amino acids. V gave up 4 bases and J gave up 3 bases, with 19 bases separating them. CDR3 DNA sequence: TGTGCCAGCAGCCGCCCCGGGACGGGGGAAGAAGAGACCCAGTACTTC. It codes for CASSRPGTGEEETQYF.

CDR3 amino acids: CASSPRDSHRDEQYF. CDR3 sequence (DNA): TGTGCCAGCAGCCCACGGGACTCTCATCGTGACGAGCAGTACTTC. V is TRBV14 and J is TRBJ2-7, with D possibly TRBD2 on 6 matching bases. Per the germline V gene, CDR1 is SGHDN and CDR2 is FVKESK. CDR3 length equals 15 residues. Deletions cut 4 bases from V and 5 bases from J, with 18 bases between.

This clonotype was recorded many times. This sequence joins TRBV20-1 and TRBJ2-7, with a possible D match to TRBD2 (5 bases). Germline values: CDR1 DFQATT, CDR2 SNEGSKA (reference sequence). Deletions cut 6 bases from V and 2 bases from J, with 11 bases between. CDR3 length: 12 residues. The CDR3 reads CSAMSGPYEQYF. CDR3 in DNA: TGCAGTGCCATGAGCGGCCCCTACGAGCAGTACTTC.

This clonotype came up many times. V is TRBV5-1 and J is TRBJ2-6; D assignment may be TRBD1 or TRBD2 (5 bases each). The CDR3 is made up of 17 amino acids. Germline loops: CDR1 SGHRS, CDR2 YFSETQ. Deletions cut 4 bases from V and 4 bases from J, with 18 bases between. CDR3 region: CASSRRGTSLGANVLTF. DNA of the CDR3: TGCGCCAGCAGCAGGAGAGGGACCTCTCTGGGGGCCAACGTCCTGACTTTC.

The rearrangement links TRBV24-1 to TRBJ1-5; TRBD1 aligns across 7 bases. This CDR3 is built from 15 residues. Germline lookup yields CDR1 KGHDR and CDR2 SFDVKD. V gave up 5 bases and J gave up 6 bases; unmatched junction bases: 9. CDR3 nucleotide sequence: TGTGCCACCAGTGCCAAAGACAGGGAAGGTCAGCCCCAGCATTTT. Protein product: CATSAKDREGQPQHF.

This chain uses TRBV20-1 with TRBJ1-1, with D tentatively TRBD1 (6 bases). From germline, CDR1 is DFQATT and CDR2 SNEGSKA (reference sequence). The CDR3 is made up of 15 amino acids. Trimming took off 4 bases at V and 0 bases at J, with 15 bases between the two ends. CDR3 loop: CSANRDKQMNTEAFF. The CDR3, as DNA: TGCAGTGCTAACCGGGACAAGCAAATGAACACTGAAGCTTTCTTT.

J is TRBJ1-4 and V is TRBV28, with D possibly matching TRBD1 (6 bases). Trimming removed 5 bases at V and 4 bases at J, with 14 bases between. The CDR3 is 15 residues long. Germline values: CDR1 MDHEN, CDR2 SYDVKM. CDR3 DNA: TGTGCCAGCAGTCCCCGGACAGCGCTTAATGAAAAACTGTTTTTT. It specifies CASSPRTALNEKLFF.

This clonotype was found many times. This chain links TRBV20-1 with TRBJ1-2; D gene unclear. The V gene lost 1 base and the J gene lost 4 bases, with 13 bases spanning the gap. Looked up from germline, CDR1 is DFQATT and CDR2 is SNEGSKA (reference sequence). This CDR3 has 14 amino acids. CDR3 sequence reads: CSARVGRDFYGYTF. CDR3 nucleotides: TGCAGTGCTAGAGTCGGCCGGGATTTCTATGGCTACACCTTC.

Comments on this clonotype: One end of the junction fails to match germline, which may point to a read error. The rearrangement links TRBV13 to TRBJ1-2, with TRBD1 as a possible D gene (6 bases). CDR1 is PRHDT, CDR2 FYEKMQ, per germline (reference sequence). The CDR3 is 18 amino acids. Written as DNA, the CDR3 is TGCGCCAGCAGCCCGACCGACAGGCCGACGTCCATTAACTATGGCTACACCTTC. As protein: CASSPTDRPTSINYGYTF.

This chain links TRBV2 with TRBJ1-5; possible D gene TRBD1, 5 bases. Trimming took 5 bases from V and 7 from J, leaving 9 bases between them. The germline V gene encodes CDR1 SNHLY and CDR2 FYNNEI. CDR3 length equals 12 residues. CDR3 residues: CASSRGQQPQHF. For the CDR3, the DNA is TGTGCCAGCAGTAGGGGCCAGCAGCCCCAGCATTTT.

Concerning this clonotype: A read error may produce the germline difference seen at one junction end. This rearrangement joins TRBV11-2 to TRBJ2-7; unclear D gene. The CDR3 spans 14 residues. The germline gives CDR1 SGHAT, CDR2 FQNNGV. This chain's CDR3 is CASSLDGRNYEQCF. The DNA of the CDR3 is TGTGCCAGCAGCTTAGATGGACGGAACTACGAGCAGTGCTTC.

This clonotype was seen many times. This chain uses TRBV19 with TRBJ1-2; D not resolved. Trimming took 10 bases from V and 4 from J, leaving 10 bases between them. The CDR3 has 11 residues. Germline loops: CDR1 LNHDA, CDR2 SQIVND (reference sequence). The CDR3 nucleotides read TGTGCCACCTTGGCAGGCTATGGCTACACCTTC. Residues: CATLAGYGYTF.

This rearrangement joins TRBV7-2 to TRBJ1-2; TRBD1 matches 9 bases. V gave up 5 bases and J gave up 8 bases; unmatched junction bases: 12. The V gene's germline CDR1 is SGHTA and CDR2 FQGNSA. The CDR3 consists of 15 residues. The CDR3 DNA reads TGTGCCAGCAGCCGGGGACAGGGCGTCAGGGTGGGCTACACCTTC. Protein sequence: CASSRGQGVRVGYTF.